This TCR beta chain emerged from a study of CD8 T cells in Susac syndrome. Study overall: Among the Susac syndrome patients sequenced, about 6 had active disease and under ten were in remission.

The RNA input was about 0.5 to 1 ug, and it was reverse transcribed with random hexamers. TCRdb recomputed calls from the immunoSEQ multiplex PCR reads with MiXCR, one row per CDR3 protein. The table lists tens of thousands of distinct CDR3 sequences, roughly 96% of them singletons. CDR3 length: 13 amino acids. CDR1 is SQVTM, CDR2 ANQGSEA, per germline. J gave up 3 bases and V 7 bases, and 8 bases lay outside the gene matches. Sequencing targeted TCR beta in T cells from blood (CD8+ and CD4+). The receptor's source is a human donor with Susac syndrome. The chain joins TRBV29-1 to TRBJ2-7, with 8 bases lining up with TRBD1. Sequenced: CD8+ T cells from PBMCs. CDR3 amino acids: CSAGQGLVYEQYF. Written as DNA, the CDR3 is TGCAGCGCAGGACAGGGACTGGTCTACGAGCAGTACTTC.